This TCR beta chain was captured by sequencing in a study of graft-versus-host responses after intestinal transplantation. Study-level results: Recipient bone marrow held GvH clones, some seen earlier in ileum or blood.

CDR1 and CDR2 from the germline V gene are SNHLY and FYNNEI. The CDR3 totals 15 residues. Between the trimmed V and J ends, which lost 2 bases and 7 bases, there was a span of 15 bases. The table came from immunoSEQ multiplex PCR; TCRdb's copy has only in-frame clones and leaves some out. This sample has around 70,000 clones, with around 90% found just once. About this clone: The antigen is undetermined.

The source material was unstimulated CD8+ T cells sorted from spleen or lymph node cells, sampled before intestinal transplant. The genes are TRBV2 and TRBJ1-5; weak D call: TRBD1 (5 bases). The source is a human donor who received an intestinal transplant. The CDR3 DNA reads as TGTGCCAGCAGTGAATCTGGGGTCCGGGGGCAGCCCCAGCATTTT. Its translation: CASSESGVRGQPQHF.